These 17 T cell receptor beta chains were all obtained from the same sample, sequenced in a study of STAT3 mutations in large granular lymphocyte leukemia. Overall study findings and caveats: In T-cell large granular lymphocyte leukemia, about half of patients showed multiple immunodominant subclonotypes.

Profiling relied on immunoSEQ multiplex PCR, and the TCRdb table lists in-frame clones only, not all of them. The table shows more than 6,500 clones, with around 74% occurring only once. Which antigens these TCRs recognize remains unknown. Sequencing was done on a sample of peripheral blood mononuclear cells. The receptors stem from a woman in her 40s with T-cell large granular lymphocyte leukemia. Some clones in this sample may be carry-over from other donors' samples.

The chain carries TRBV5-4 and TRBJ2-7; 13 nucleotides line up with TRBD2. There are 16 residues in the CDR3. Looked up from germline, CDR1 is SGHNT and CDR2 is YYREEE (reference sequence). V was clipped by 4 bases and J by 0 bases; unmatched bases: 4. Written as DNA, the CDR3 is TGTGCCAGCAGCGTGGGACTAGCGGGGATCTCCTACGAGCAGTACTTC. Its protein product is CASSVGLAGISYEQYF.

The V gene is TRBV10-3, the J gene TRBJ1-1, with a weak D call TRBD1 (6 bases). CDR3 length equals 13 residues. V was shortened by 11 bases and J by 5 bases, with 18 bases between the two germline ends. Germline V CDR1 and CDR2: ENHRY, SYGVKD. Here the CDR3 DNA reads TGTGCCGGATTCGGGGGGCAAGGTACTGAAGCTTTCTTT. This codes for CAGFGGQGTEAFF.

V and J are TRBV5-4 and TRBJ2-7; D might be TRBD2 (5 bases). The CDR3 runs to 15 residues. Germline lookup yields CDR1 SGHNT and CDR2 YYREEE (reference sequence). The ends were cut back, 0 bases at V and 0 bases at J, with 10 bases in the middle. DNA of the CDR3: TGTGCCAGCAGCTTGGAGGTGGGGAGCTCCTACGAGCAGTACTTC. Residues: CASSLEVGSSYEQYF.

The table lists this clone with a count of one. This sequence joins TRBV5-6 and TRBJ2-3; D is unresolved. Trimming took off 1 base at V and 1 base at J, with 7 bases between the two ends. Germline CDR1 SGHDT, CDR2 YYEEEE. There are 14 residues in the CDR3. CDR3 nucleotides: TGTGCCAGCAGCTTGTGGAGAGGCACAGATACGCAGTATTTT. Protein product: CASSLWRGTDTQYF.

The V gene is TRBV15, the J gene TRBJ2-7; TRBD1 or TRBD2 may be the D gene (5 bases each). CDR1 LNHNV and CDR2 YYDKDF come from the germline V gene (reference sequence). Trimming pared 2 bases from V and 1 base from J, leaving 9 bases between. The CDR3 loop spans 14 amino acids. The CDR3 loop is CATSRSGASYEQYF. CDR3 DNA sequence: TGTGCCACCAGCAGATCCGGGGCATCCTACGAGCAGTACTTC. Combining the CDR3 with reference TRBV15 and TRBJ2-7 gives the whole variable domain DAMVIQNPRYQVTQFGKPVTLSCSQTLNHNVMYWYQQKSSQAPKLLFHYYDKDFNNEADTPDNFQSRRPNTSFCFLDIRSPGLGDTAMYLCATSRSGASYEQYFGPGTRLTVT.

The chain uses TRBV4-3 and TRBJ2-7; 8 nucleotides match TRBD2. V trimming: 1 base; J trimming: 2 bases; junction bases outside the gene matches: 10. The germline V gene has CDR1 LGHNA and CDR2 YSLEER. The CDR3 covers 17 residues. The CDR3 loop reads CASSQVSGGTPTYEQYF. The DNA of the CDR3 is TGCGCCAGCAGCCAAGTCTCGGGGGGGACACCTACCTACGAGCAGTACTTC.

The CDR3 nucleotides read TGCGCCAGCAGCTGGGACAGTCCCCTCTCCTACGAGCAGTACTTC. It yields the protein CASSWDSPLSYEQYF. The chain carries TRBV5-1 and TRBJ2-7; 7 nucleotides agree with TRBD1. The germline CDR1 and CDR2 sequences are SGHRS and YFSETQ. The length of the CDR3 is 15 residues. J gave up 0 bases and V 3 bases, and 6 bases lay outside the gene matches.

In this sample, this clone turned up a few times. V and J are TRBV4-1 and TRBJ2-3, with D unresolved. V was clipped by 8 bases and J by 6 bases, with 12 bases between them. CDR3 size: 12 residues. The germline V gene has CDR1 MGHRA and CDR2 YSYEKL. The CDR3 bases are TGCGCCAGCGGCTACCTGCTGGATACGCAGTATTTT. Translating it yields CASGYLLDTQYF.

This sequence joins TRBV5-1 and TRBJ2-6, with 8 positions matching TRBD2. This CDR3 has 19 amino acids. The germline V gene has CDR1 SGHRS and CDR2 YFSETQ. The trim removed 1 base at V and 0 bases at J, leaving 9 bases unmatched. This CDR3 reads CASSLRGGSLSSGANVLTF. CDR3 nucleotides: TGCGCCAGCAGCTTGCGGGGGGGCAGCCTTAGCTCTGGGGCCAACGTCCTGACTTTC.

The rearrangement joins TRBV4-1 to TRBJ1-1; TRBD1 agrees at 8 bases. In germline, CDR1 is MGHRA, CDR2 YSYEKL. The CDR3 loop spans 15 amino acids. V dropped 3 bases and J dropped 1; count of bases not matched to a gene: 4. CDR3 coding DNA: TGCGCCAGCAGCCATCCCGGGACAGGGAACACTGAAGCTTTCTTT. The encoded protein is CASSHPGTGNTEAFF.

This chain connects TRBV5-1 to TRBJ1-1, with TRBD1 matching over 9 bases. CDR1 SGHRS and CDR2 YFSETQ come from the germline V gene. The CDR3 length is 17 residues. After removal of 1 base from V and 4 bases from J, the junction contained 11 bases not matched to a gene. The CDR3 loop is CASSLWGTGTGITEAFF. CDR3 coding DNA: TGCGCCAGCAGCTTGTGGGGGACCGGGACAGGGATCACTGAAGCTTTCTTT.

The chain has TRBV5-1 and TRBJ1-2; D gene ambiguous. V gave up 0 bases and J gave up 7 bases, with 13 bases separating them. This CDR3 contains 14 residues. The germline V gene has CDR1 SGHRS and CDR2 YFSETQ. CDR3 DNA sequence: TGCGCCAGCAGCTTGGGGAATCTTCCTCTTGGCTACACCTTC. Protein: CASSLGNLPLGYTF.

The V call is TRBV7-9, the J call TRBJ1-2, with TRBD1 matching 7 bases. The CDR3 length is 16 residues. The V and J ends lost 4 bases and 0 bases, in that order; junction bases with no gene match: 8. Germline assignment: CDR1 SEHNR and CDR2 FQNEAQ (reference sequence). The CDR3 DNA sequence: TGTGCCAGCAGCTCAGGGGGGACAGCCGCTAACTATGGCTACACCTTC. Its translation is CASSSGGTAANYGYTF.

This clone was seen a single time. This chain connects TRBV18 to TRBJ2-7; D gene ambiguous. Trimming pared 0 bases from V and 4 bases from J, leaving 7 bases between. CDR3 length: 13 residues. The germline V gene encodes CDR1 KGHSH and CDR2 LQKENI. The CDR3 here is CASSPPLSYEQYF. The CDR3 nucleotides are TGTGCCAGCTCACCACCGCTGTCTTACGAGCAGTACTTC.

This clone was observed a few times. The genes are TRBV5-5 and TRBJ2-7; D tentatively fits TRBD1 or TRBD2 (5 bases each). CDR3 length: 12 residues. The germline gives CDR1 SGHKS, CDR2 YYEKEE (reference sequence). The V and J ends lost 2 bases and 6 bases respectively, with 9 bases between them. CDR3 residues: CASSLIGGEQYF. DNA for the CDR3: TGTGCCAGCAGCTTAATTGGGGGCGAGCAGTACTTC.

As to this clone: A read error may produce the germline difference seen at one junction end. The CDR3 DNA follows: TGTGCCAGCAGTCTACAAACCGGGACAGGGAACTATGGCTACACCTTC. Its protein product is CASSLQTGTGNYGYTF. V usage is TRBV10-3 and J usage is TRBJ1-2, with 9 bases identical to TRBD1. This CDR3 has 16 amino acids. CDR1 and CDR2 (germline): ENHRY, SYGVKD.

This chain links TRBV7-9 with TRBJ2-7, with D tentatively TRBD2 (5 bases). Between the trimmed V and J ends, which lost 4 bases and 4 bases, there was a span of 8 bases. This CDR3 has 12 residues. The germline V gene encodes CDR1 SEHNR and CDR2 FQNEAQ (reference sequence). CDR3 coding DNA: TGTGCCAGCAGCTCGGACTTTTACGAGCAGTACTTC. Encoded protein: CASSSDFYEQYF.